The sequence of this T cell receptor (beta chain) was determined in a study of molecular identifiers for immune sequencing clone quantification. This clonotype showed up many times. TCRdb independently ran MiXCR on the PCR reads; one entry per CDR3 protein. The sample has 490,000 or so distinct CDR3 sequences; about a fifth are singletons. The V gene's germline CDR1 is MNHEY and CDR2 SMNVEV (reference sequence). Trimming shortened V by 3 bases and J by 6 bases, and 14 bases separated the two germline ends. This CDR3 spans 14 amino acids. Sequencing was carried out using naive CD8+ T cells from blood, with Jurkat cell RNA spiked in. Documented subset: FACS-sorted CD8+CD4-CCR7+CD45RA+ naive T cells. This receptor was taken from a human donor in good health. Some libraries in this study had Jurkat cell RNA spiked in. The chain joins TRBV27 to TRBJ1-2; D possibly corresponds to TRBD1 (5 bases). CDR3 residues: CASSLTGTRDGYTF. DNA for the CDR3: TGTGCCAGCAGTTTGACGGGGACTAGGGATGGCTACACCTTC.